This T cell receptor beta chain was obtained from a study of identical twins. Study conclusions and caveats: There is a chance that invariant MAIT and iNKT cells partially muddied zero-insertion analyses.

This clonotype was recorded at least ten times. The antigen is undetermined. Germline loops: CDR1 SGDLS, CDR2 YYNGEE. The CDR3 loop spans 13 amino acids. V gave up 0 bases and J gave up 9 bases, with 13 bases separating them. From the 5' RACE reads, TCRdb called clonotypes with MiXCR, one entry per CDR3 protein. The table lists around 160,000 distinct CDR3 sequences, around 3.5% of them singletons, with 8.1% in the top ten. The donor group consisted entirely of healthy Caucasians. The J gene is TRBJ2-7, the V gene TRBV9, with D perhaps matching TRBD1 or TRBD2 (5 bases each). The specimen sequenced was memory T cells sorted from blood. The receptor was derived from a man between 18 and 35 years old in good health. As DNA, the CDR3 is TGTGCCAGCAGCGTAGGGGGGACCGGCGGGCAGTACTTC. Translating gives CASSVGGTGGQYF.